A selection of T cell receptor beta chains follows, all from one sample in a study of blood T cell repertoires in COVID-19. TCRdb keeps only in-frame clones here, not all; method: immunoSEQ multiplex PCR. This repertoire shows hundreds of thousands of clones, 85% found once; its top ten account for around 3.4%. Sequencing used peripheral blood. The receptors come from a woman between 18 and 29 years old with acute or convalescent COVID-19. Each CDR3 is given with its conserved first and last residue. Each record gives: clone size, D gene, J gene, V gene, CDR3 DNA, CDR3 protein. D genes are given only for firm matches. Rows give clone size only sometimes, using once, few, many, or a class for an expanded clone.

>.|.|TRBJ1-1|TRBV5-5
TGTGCCAGCAGCTTGGGGGACATGTTGAACACTGAAGCTTTCTTT
CASSLGDMLNTEAFF
>.|.|TRBJ1-1|TRBV5-8
TGTGCCAGCAGCTACAGCACTGAAGCTTTCTTT
CASSYSTEAFF
>once|TRBD1|TRBJ2-3|TRBV5-1
TGCGCCAGCAGCCCAACAGGGGGGAGCACAGATACGCAGTATTTT
CASSPTGGSTDTQYF
>.|TRBD2|TRBJ2-1|TRBV5-4
TGTGCCAGCAGGTCTACTAGCGGGGCTTCCGATGAGCAGTTCTTC
CASRSTSGASDEQFF
>few|.|TRBJ2-7|TRBV2
TGTGCCAGCAGCTTACAGTCTGTCGAGCAGTACTTC
CASSLQSVEQYF
>.|TRBD2|TRBJ2-3|TRBV3-1/TRBV3-2
TGTGCCAGCAGCCGCCCGGGGGGGCCCGCAGATACGCAGTATTTT
CASSRPGGPADTQYF
>.|.|TRBJ2-7|TRBV30
TGTGCCAGCGAATCCGATAAGAGCTCCTACGAGCAGTACTTC
CASESDKSSYEQYF
>once|.|TRBJ2-7|TRBV4-1
TGCGCCAGCAGCCACCCCCGACCCGGGAGGTACTTC
CASSHPRPGRYF
>.|.|TRBJ1-4|TRBV12-3/TRBV12-4
TGTGCCAGCGCCGGGAGGGAGGGCGAAAAACTGTTTTTT
CASAGREGEKLFF
>.|TRBD2|TRBJ2-3|TRBV2
TGTGCCAGCGATACTCCGGGACTAGCGGACACAGATACGCAGTATTTT
CASDTPGLADTDTQYF
>.|.|TRBJ1-2|TRBV12-5
TGTGCTAGTGGTTTCTACACATCTAGGACATCTGCTAACTATGGCTACACCTTC
CASGFYTSRTSANYGYTF
>.|.|TRBJ2-1|TRBV10-1
TGCGCCAGCAGTGAGCAACTTACCGAGGCCGGTGAGCAGTTCTTC
CASSEQLTEAGEQFF